Listed below are T cell receptor beta chains from one sample, sequenced in a study of cytomegalovirus exposure and HLA in healthy donors. Libraries were prepared by immunoSEQ multiplex PCR; TCRdb keeps only in-frame clonotypes and omits some of them. The sample holds approximately 170,000 clones, 79% seen once. The sample comprised PBMCs. These receptors originate from a woman aged 45-65 years in good health and CMV-seronegative. The CDR3 runs from the conserved cysteine through the conserved F or W. Each record gives: V gene, J gene, clone size, CDR3 protein. Expanded clones get a size class; other rows say once, few or many, or leave the size out.

TRBV10-3	TRBJ2-7	.	CAISGQGYEQYF
TRBV18	TRBJ1-4	few	CASSPPDRAATNEKLFF
TRBV7-2	TRBJ1-5	.	CASSPGQGFDQPQHF
TRBV11-3	TRBJ2-2	.	CASSPGAAGTGELFF
TRBV5-1	TRBJ2-3	once	CASSPRPASGRTDTQYF
TRBV29-1	TRBJ2-1	.	CSVEVCQFSGRLPFCEQFF
TRBV27	TRBJ2-3	.	CASCSPGLAGGTDTQYF
TRBV6-1	TRBJ2-7	few	CASRKTGPLEQYF
TRBV5-1	TRBJ1-2	.	CASSLVQGHGYTF
TRBV7-6	TRBJ2-2	few	CASSGRGLTTGELFF
TRBV7-8	TRBJ1-2	once	CASSLYRANYGYTF
TRBV7-2	TRBJ1-2	.	CASSPSGTGVVHGYTF
TRBV19	TRBJ1-6	.	CASTLGTVGTLHF
TRBV18	TRBJ2-5	.	CASSRGTGPMAQYF
TRBV6-5	TRBJ1-4	.	CASRLLGTREKLFF
TRBV5-1	TRBJ1-3	.	CASSLTDRGSGNTIYF
TRBV7-8	TRBJ2-5	.	CASSSNVVVGQLETQYF
TRBV9	TRBJ2-3	.	CASSVGPSDTDTQYF
TRBV28	TRBJ1-5	once	CASSNRGSNQPQHF
TRBV14	TRBJ1-1	.	CASSQGTAWWNTEAFF
TRBV5-8	TRBJ2-1	.	CASSLESGINEQFF
TRBV6-5	TRBJ2-7	.	CASRGKGLSYKQYF
TRBV7-2	TRBJ1-4	.	CASSLVGVEKLFF
TRBV5-1	TRBJ2-5	.	CASSPGLAGEETQYF
TRBV28	.	.	CASSGQGLAPYEQYF
TRBV6-5	TRBJ1-1	.	CASSLGWNTEAFF
TRBV13	TRBJ1-1	.	CASSPPGRNTEAFF
TRBV2	TRBJ1-6	.	CASSQWSSYNSPLHF
TRBV7-7	TRBJ2-5	.	CASSYRSGETQYF
TRBV7-9	TRBJ1-5	.	CASSPGQGYNQPQHF
TRBV9	TRBJ1-2	.	CASSPRRQGAILGYTF
TRBV28	TRBJ1-1	few	CASSLLLTRRAGDTEAFF
TRBV10-3	TRBJ2-3	.	CAIRGLTTDTQYF
TRBV18	TRBJ2-5	.	CASSPQQGARDETQYF
TRBV19	TRBJ2-7	.	CASSIGGSTYEQYF
TRBV15	TRBJ2-3	.	CATSRWGLAGGLDTQYF
TRBV18	TRBJ2-7	once	CASSPPGLAGSYEQYF
TRBV7-9	TRBJ1-6	.	CSSSSDRAGGSPLHF
TRBV6-6	TRBJ2-6	.	CASAASFGANVLTF
TRBV25-1	TRBJ1-6	few	CASSKGQGLLYNSPLHF